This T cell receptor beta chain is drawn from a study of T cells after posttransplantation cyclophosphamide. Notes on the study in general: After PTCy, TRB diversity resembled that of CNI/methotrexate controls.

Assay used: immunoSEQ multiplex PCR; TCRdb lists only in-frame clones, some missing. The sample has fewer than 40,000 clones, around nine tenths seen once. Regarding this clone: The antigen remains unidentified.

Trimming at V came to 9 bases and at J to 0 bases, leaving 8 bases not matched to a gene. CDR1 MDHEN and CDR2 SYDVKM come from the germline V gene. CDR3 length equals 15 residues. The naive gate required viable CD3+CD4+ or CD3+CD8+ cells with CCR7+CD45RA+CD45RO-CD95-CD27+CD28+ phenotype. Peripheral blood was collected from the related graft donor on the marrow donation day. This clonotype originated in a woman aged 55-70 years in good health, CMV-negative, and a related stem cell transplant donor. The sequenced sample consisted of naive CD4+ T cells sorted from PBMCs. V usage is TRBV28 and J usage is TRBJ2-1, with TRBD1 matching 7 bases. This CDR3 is CASSRGPFSYNEQFF. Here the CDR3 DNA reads TGTGCCAGTTCAAGGGGGCCTTTCTCCTACAATGAGCAGTTCTTC. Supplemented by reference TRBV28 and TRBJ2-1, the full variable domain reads DVKVTQSSRYLVKRTGEKVFLECVQDMDHENMFWYRQDPGLGLRLIYFSYDVKMKEKGDIPEGYSVSREKKERFSLILESASTNQTSMYLCASSRGPFSYNEQFFGPGTRLTVL.